Presented here are 3 T cell receptor beta chains from one specimen sequenced in a study of OX40 agonist ivuxolimab in advanced cancers. Profiled with immunoSEQ multiplex PCR; TCRdb holds only in-frame clones, not every one. There are about 91,000 clones in the sample; approximately 81% occur only once, and 1% to 1.3% lies in the top ten. The starting material was CD4+ or CD8+ T cells sorted from blood, obtained in a trial of the OX40 agonist ivuxolimab. Every receptor here comes from an adult with an advanced solid tumor such as melanoma, head and neck, liver or kidney cancer.

This clone was counted between two and nine times. The same CDR3 also results from other DNA sequences found in this sample. The V call is TRBV6-5, the J call TRBJ1-6; 10 bases align to TRBD1. Looked up from germline, CDR1 is MNHEY and CDR2 is SVGAGI. V lost 6 bases to trimming and J lost 10 bases; unmatched junction nucleotides: 6. This CDR3 contains 14 residues. The CDR3 region is CASRRQGANSPLHF. The CDR3 DNA sequence: TGTGCCAGCAGGCGACAGGGGGCAAACTCACCCCTCCACTTT.

The chain links TRBV28 to TRBJ2-3; TRBD2 is a possible D gene (5 bases). This CDR3 region has 14 residues. Germline V gene data show CDR1 as MDHEN and CDR2 as SYDVKM. V was trimmed by 7 bases and J by 6 bases, leaving 17 bases between them. The DNA for the CDR3 is TGTGCCAGCACTCATTACAACGGGGATGATACGCAGTATTTT. Encoded protein: CASTHYNGDDTQYF.

The chain carries TRBV15 and TRBJ1-2; tentative D call: TRBD1 (5 bases). CDR1 and CDR2 (germline): LNHNV, YYDKDF (reference sequence). Trimming pared 4 bases from V and 4 bases from J, leaving 25 bases between. This CDR3 is 18 amino acids long. CDR3 coding DNA: TGTGCCACCAGCAAGGGACCGCTGCTACTCCGAGACAGCTATGGCTACACCTTC. Translated: CATSKGPLLLRDSYGYTF.